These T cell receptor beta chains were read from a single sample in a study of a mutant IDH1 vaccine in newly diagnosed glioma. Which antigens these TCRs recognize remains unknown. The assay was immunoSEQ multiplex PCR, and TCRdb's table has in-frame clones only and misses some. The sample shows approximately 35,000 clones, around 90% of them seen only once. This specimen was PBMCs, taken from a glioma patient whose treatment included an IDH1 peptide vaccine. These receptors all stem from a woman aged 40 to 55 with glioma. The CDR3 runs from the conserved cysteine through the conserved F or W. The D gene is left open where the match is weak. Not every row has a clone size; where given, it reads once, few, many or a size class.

CASSEEGPNQPQHF	TGTGCCAGCAGTGAGGAAGGGCCTAATCAGCCCCAGCATTTT	.	.	TRBV25-1	TRBJ1-5
CASSPGQDNSPLHF	TGTGCCAGCTCACCTGGGCAGGATAATTCACCCCTCCACTTT	.	.	TRBV18	TRBJ1-6
CASSRVETGRGSYNEQFF	TGCGCCAGCAGCCGAGTAGAGACAGGCCGAGGCTCCTACAATGAGCAGTTCTTC	.	.	TRBV4-1	TRBJ2-1
CASSPQGAPYEQYF	TGTGCCAGCTCACCACAGGGGGCGCCCTACGAGCAGTACTTC	TRBD1	.	TRBV18	TRBJ2-7
CAWRVGPVVEQYF	TGTGCCTGGAGAGTGGGTCCTGTTGTCGAGCAGTACTTC	.	.	TRBV30	TRBJ2-7
CASSLEGQMNTEAFF	TGCGCCAGCAGCTTGGAGGGACAGATGAACACTGAAGCTTTCTTT	TRBD1	.	TRBV5-1	TRBJ1-1
CATSTRGLTDTQYF	TGTGCCACCAGCACCCGGGGGCTCACAGATACGCAGTATTTT	.	.	TRBV15	TRBJ2-3
CAWRQETQYF	TGTGCCTGGAGGCAAGAGACCCAGTACTTC	.	.	TRBV30	TRBJ2-5
CASSLSGTGSDTQYF	TGTGCCAGCAGCTTAAGTGGGACAGGGTCAGATACGCAGTATTTT	TRBD1	.	TRBV7-9	TRBJ2-3
CATPLTSGRRGELFF	TGTGCCACCCCCTTGACTAGCGGGAGGCGCGGGGAGCTGTTTTTT	TRBD2	once	TRBV6-1	TRBJ2-2
CASSPYREGYGYTF	TGTGCCAGCAGTCCCTACAGGGAAGGTTATGGCTACACCTTC	.	.	TRBV6-5	TRBJ1-2
CASWTSGSNSYEQYF	TGTGCCAGCTGGACTAGCGGGAGCAACTCCTACGAGCAGTACTTC	TRBD2	.	TRBV7-9	TRBJ2-7
CASSFTDTQYF	TGCGCCAGCAGCTTCACAGATACGCAGTATTTT	.	.	TRBV5-1	TRBJ2-3
CSVGQGATNEKLFF	TGCAGCGTTGGACAGGGTGCAACTAATGAAAAACTGTTTTTT	TRBD1	.	TRBV29-1	TRBJ1-4
CSVTGASSSAGTQYF	TGCAGCGTTACCGGGGCCAGCTCCTCGGCGGGGACCCAGTACTTC	.	.	TRBV29-1	TRBJ2-5
CASSLDRGRSYEQYF	TGTGCCAGCAGTCTCGACAGGGGGCGCTCCTACGAGCAGTACTTC	TRBD1	.	TRBV5-4	TRBJ2-7
CASSQGTAKMPQHF	TGTGCCAGCAGCCAAGGGACGGCGAAGATGCCCCAGCATTTT	.	.	TRBV7-8	TRBJ1-5
CASSLNRVANTGELFF	TGTGCCAGCAGCCTCAACAGGGTCGCGAACACCGGGGAGCTGTTTTTT	.	.	TRBV11-2	TRBJ2-2
CASSLGEGTLNYGYTF	TGCGCCAGCAGCTTGGGAGAAGGGACACTAAACTATGGCTACACCTTC	.	.	TRBV5-1	TRBJ1-2
CASSPLDTGSYEQYF	TGCGCCAGCAGCCCCCTGGACACGGGATCCTACGAGCAGTACTTC	.	once	TRBV4-1	TRBJ2-7
CASSSWDISTDTQYF	TGTGCCAGCAGCTCCTGGGACATCAGCACAGATACGCAGTATTTT	.	once	TRBV7-2	TRBJ2-3
CASSLSSGGAIYEQYF	TGTGCCAGCAGCTTGTCCAGCGGGGGGGCGATCTACGAGCAGTACTTC	TRBD2	.	TRBV5-6	TRBJ2-7
CASSLGGQGNTGELFF	TGTGCCAGCAGCTTAGGGGGACAGGGGAACACCGGGGAGCTGTTTTTT	TRBD1	few	TRBV5-4	TRBJ2-2
CSVVRGINTEAFF	TGCAGCGTTGTCAGGGGGATAAACACTGAAGCTTTCTTT	TRBD1	.	TRBV29-1	TRBJ1-1
CASSPFGGRNEQYF	TGTGCCAGCAGTCCCTTTGGGGGGCGGAACGAGCAGTACTTC	.	few	TRBV27	TRBJ2-7
CASSLVSGYEQYF	TGCGCCAGCAGCTTGGTATCGGGGTACGAGCAGTACTTC	.	.	TRBV5-1	TRBJ2-7
CAWSDGASYEQYF	TGTGCCTGGAGCGATGGGGCCTCCTACGAGCAGTACTTC	.	.	TRBV30	TRBJ2-7
CARKGGTSGGGEAQYF	TGTGCCAGGAAAGGCGGGACTAGCGGGGGAGGGGAGGCCCAGTACTTC	TRBD2	.	TRBV30	TRBJ2-5
CASSLTGGDGKLFF	TGTGCCAGCAGCTTGACGGGAGGGGATGGAAAACTGTTTTTT	.	once	TRBV5-6	TRBJ1-4
CALVTSGTSSNQPQHF	TGTGCCCTCGTCACGTCCGGGACAAGTAGCAATCAGCCCCAGCATTTT	.	once	TRBV30	TRBJ1-5
CASSLDVSTDTQYF	TGTGCCAGCAGCTTGGATGTCAGCACAGATACGCAGTATTTT	.	.	TRBV5-4	TRBJ2-3
CASSQGQTTGELFF	TGTGCCAGCTCACAGGGACAGACTACCGGGGAGCTGTTTTTT	TRBD1	few	TRBV18	TRBJ2-2
CASSPFGSHQETQYF	TGTGCCAGCAGCCCCTTCGGGAGCCATCAAGAGACCCAGTACTTC	.	.	TRBV7-2	TRBJ2-5
CASKAADQRDSGYGYTF	TGTGCCAGCAAGGCAGCAGATCAGAGGGACTCGGGCTATGGCTACACCTTC	.	.	TRBV13	TRBJ1-2
CASSPDRSENIQYF	TGTGCCAGCAGCCCGGACAGGTCGGAAAACATTCAGTACTTC	TRBD1	.	TRBV5-4	TRBJ2-4
CAWSPDRALSNQPQHF	TGTGCCTGGAGTCCCGACAGGGCCCTTAGCAATCAGCCCCAGCATTTT	TRBD1	.	TRBV30	TRBJ1-5
CASSSYNRGNTGELFF	TGCGCCAGCAGCTCCTACAACAGGGGAAATACCGGGGAGCTGTTTTTT	TRBD1	.	TRBV5-1	TRBJ2-2